What follows describes a single TCR beta chain. The junction departs from germline at one end; a sequencing error may be responsible. The same CDR3 arises from other DNA sequences in this sample as well. These data originate in a study of shared T cell receptors in the human thymus. The CDR3 extends over 14 amino acids. The germline gives CDR1 SGHNT, CDR2 YYREEE (reference sequence). Produced via immunoSEQ multiplex PCR; TCRdb's table is partial and in-frame only. The sample consists of some 640,000 clones, about 90% of them appearing once. The same data also contributed to another study, on human thymus T cells.

The receptor was derived from a boy under two years old with a congenital heart defect. The specimen was thymocytes. The J gene is TRBJ1-6, the V gene TRBV5-4; no clear D. For the CDR3, the DNA is TGTGCCAGCAGCTTGTCCCCGGTAAATTCCCCCCTCCACTTT. Its protein is CASSLSPVNSPLHF. The variable domain in full, with the rest retrieved from reference TRBV5-4 and TRBJ1-6, is ETGVTQSPTHLIKTRGQQVTLRCSSQSGHNTVSWYQQALGQGPQFIFQYYREEENGRGNFPPRFSGLQFPNYSSELNVNALELDDSALYLCASSLSPVNSPLHFGNGTRLTVT.